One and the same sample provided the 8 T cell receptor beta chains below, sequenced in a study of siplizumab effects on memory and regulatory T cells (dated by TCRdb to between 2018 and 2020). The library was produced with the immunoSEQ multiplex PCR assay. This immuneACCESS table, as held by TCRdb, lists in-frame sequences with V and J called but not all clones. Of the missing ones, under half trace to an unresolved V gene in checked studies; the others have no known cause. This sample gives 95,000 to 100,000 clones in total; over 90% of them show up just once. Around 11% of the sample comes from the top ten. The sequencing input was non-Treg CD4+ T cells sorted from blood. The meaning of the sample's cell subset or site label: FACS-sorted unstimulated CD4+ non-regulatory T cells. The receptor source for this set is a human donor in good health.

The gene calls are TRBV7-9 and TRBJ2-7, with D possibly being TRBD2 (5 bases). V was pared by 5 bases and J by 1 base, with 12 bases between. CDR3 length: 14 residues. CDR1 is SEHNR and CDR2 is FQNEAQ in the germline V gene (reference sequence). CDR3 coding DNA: TGTGCCAGCAGCAGACCGGGGTCTTCCTACGAGCAGTACTTC. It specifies CASSRPGSSYEQYF.

In DNA, the CDR3 is TGTGCCAGCAGCTTAGCGGGAGGTACCACATATTTT. It encodes CASSLAGGTTYF. The gene calls are TRBV7-9 and TRBJ2-3; possible D gene TRBD2, 6 bases. Germline CDR1 SEHNR, CDR2 FQNEAQ (reference sequence). V lost 0 bases and J lost 15, with 13 bases in between. The CDR3 extends over 12 amino acids.

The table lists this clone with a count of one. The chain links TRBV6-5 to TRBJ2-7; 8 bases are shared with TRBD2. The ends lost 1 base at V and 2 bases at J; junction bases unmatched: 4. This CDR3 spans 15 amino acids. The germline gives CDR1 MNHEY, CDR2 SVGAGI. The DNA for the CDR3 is TGTGCCAGCAGTTACTTGGCTAGCGGGCCCTACGAGCAGTACTTC. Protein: CASSYLASGPYEQYF.

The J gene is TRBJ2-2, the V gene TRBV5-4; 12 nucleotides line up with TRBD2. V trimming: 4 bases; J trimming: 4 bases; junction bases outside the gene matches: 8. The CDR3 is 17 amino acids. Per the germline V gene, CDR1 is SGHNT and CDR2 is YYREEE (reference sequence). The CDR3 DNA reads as TGTGCCAGCAGCGAACCGACTAGCGGGAGACTCACCGGGGAGCTGTTTTTT. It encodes CASSEPTSGRLTGELFF.

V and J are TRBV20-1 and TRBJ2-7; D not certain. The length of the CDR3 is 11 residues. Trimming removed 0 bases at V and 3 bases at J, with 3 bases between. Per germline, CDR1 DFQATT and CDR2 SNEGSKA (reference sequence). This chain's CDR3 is CSARDFYEQYF. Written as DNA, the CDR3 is TGCAGTGCTAGAGACTTCTACGAGCAGTACTTC.

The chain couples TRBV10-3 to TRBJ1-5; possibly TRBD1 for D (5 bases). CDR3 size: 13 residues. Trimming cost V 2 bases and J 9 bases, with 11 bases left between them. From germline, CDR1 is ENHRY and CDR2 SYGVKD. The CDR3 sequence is CAISEQKGRPQHF. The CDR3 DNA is TGTGCCATCAGTGAGCAAAAGGGGCGGCCCCAGCATTTT.

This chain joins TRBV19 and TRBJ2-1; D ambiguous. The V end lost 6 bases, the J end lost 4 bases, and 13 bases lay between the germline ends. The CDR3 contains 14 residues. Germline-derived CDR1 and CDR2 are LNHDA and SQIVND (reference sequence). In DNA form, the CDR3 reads TGTGCCAGTAGCCTACCGGGCCTATACAATGAGCAGTTCTTC. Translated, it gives CASSLPGLYNEQFF.

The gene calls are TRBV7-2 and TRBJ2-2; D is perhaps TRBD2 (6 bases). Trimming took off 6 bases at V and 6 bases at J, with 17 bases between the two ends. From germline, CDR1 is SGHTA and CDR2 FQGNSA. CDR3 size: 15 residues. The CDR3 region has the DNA TGTGCCAGCAGTGCGATGCGGGGTCTGGCCGGGGAGCTGTTTTTT. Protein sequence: CASSAMRGLAGELFF.